This is a list of T cell receptor beta chains from one sample in a study of blood T cells in healthy people across ages. TCRdb re-called the 5' RACE reads through MiXCR, storing one row per CDR3 protein. This table has hundreds of thousands of distinct CDR3 sequences, about half appearing once. The sequencing sample was made of blood. These receptors came from a man older than 75 in good health. Each CDR3 is given with its conserved first and last residue. D genes are given only for firm matches. Only part of the rows carry a size: once, few, many, or a class if the clone is expanded.

TRBD1	TRBV28	NA	TRBJ1-5	CASSLAGTGGWVVISNQPQHF	TGTGCCAGCAGTTTAGCGGGGACAGGGGGTTGGGTTGTGATTAGCAATCAGCCCCAGCATTTT
NA	TRBV15	NA	TRBJ2-5	CATSRDAVRYNEQYF	TGTGCCACCAGCAGAGACGCGGTGAGATACAATGAGCAGTACTTC
NA	TRBV5-1	many	TRBJ2-1	CASSPGLLNNEQFF	TGCGCCAGCAGCCCCGGACTCCTCAACAATGAGCAGTTCTTC
TRBD2	TRBV12-3/TRBV12-4	NA	TRBJ2-7	CASSSGLAGGAATRYF	TGTGCCAGCAGTTCGGGACTAGCGGGCGGTGCCGCGACCCGGTACTTC
TRBD2	TRBV20-1	NA	TRBJ2-3	CSAHKREGRHTQYF	TGCAGTGCTCACAAGCGGGAGGGCCGCCATACGCAGTATTTT
TRBD2	TRBV5-1	NA	TRBJ2-1	CASSSATSGAYKEQFF	TGCGCCAGCAGCTCCGCAACTAGCGGGGCCTACAAGGAGCAGTTCTTC
NA	TRBV3-1	few	TRBJ2-7	CASSQVGQLFSYEQYF	TGTGCCAGCAGCCAAGTAGGTCAGCTCTTCTCCTACGAGCAGTACTTC
NA	TRBV3-1	NA	TRBJ2-7	CASSYTPGPYEQYF	TGTGCCAGCAGCTATACCCCGGGGCCATACGAGCAGTACTTC
TRBD1	TRBV10-3	once	TRBJ2-3	CAISGADREGTDTQYF	TGTGCCATCAGTGGGGCGGACAGGGAAGGAACAGATACGCAGTATTTT
NA	TRBV2	NA	TRBJ1-5	CASGRMTVNQPQHF	TGTGCCAGCGGACGGATGACGGTGAATCAGCCCCAGCATTTT
NA	TRBV7-2	many	TRBJ2-7	CASSSDGAFSYEQYF	TGTGCCAGCAGCTCCGATGGGGCCTTTTCCTACGAGCAGTACTTC
TRBD2	TRBV28	NA	TRBJ2-7	CASSSGLAGGLEQYF	TGTGCCAGCAGTTCAGGACTAGCGGGAGGGCTCGAGCAGTACTTC
TRBD1	TRBV12-3/TRBV12-4	few	TRBJ2-7	CASLMTGLREQYF	TGTGCCAGCCTCATGACAGGGCTCCGCGAGCAGTACTTC
NA	TRBV30	NA	TRBJ2-1	CAWSQNSEIVNEQFF	TGTGCCTGGAGCCAGAATAGCGAGATTGTAAATGAGCAGTTCTTC
NA	TRBV7-2	many	TRBJ1-4	CASSLTGPTNEKLFF	TGTGCCAGCAGCTTGACAGGCCCAACTAATGAAAAACTGTTTTTT
TRBD1	TRBV7-2	few	TRBJ1-2	CASSFDRGPGGYTF	TGTGCCAGCAGCTTCGACAGGGGGCCGGGTGGCTACACCTTC
TRBD2	TRBV20-1	few	TRBJ2-1	CSAPPGGVGDNEQFF	TGCAGTGCTCCCCCCGGGGGGGTAGGTGATAATGAGCAGTTCTTC
TRBD1	TRBV5-1	many	TRBJ2-6	CASSGTYRGSGANVLTF	TGCGCCAGCAGCGGAACGTACAGGGGCTCTGGGGCCAACGTCCTGACTTTC
TRBD2	TRBV28	NA	TRBJ2-5	CASSVISGEETQYF	TGTGCCAGCAGTGTAATCAGCGGGGAAGAGACCCAGTACTTC
NA	TRBV11-2	NA	TRBJ2-1	CASSLAGTGNEQFF	TGTGCCAGCAGCTTGGCCGGGACCGGCAATGAGCAGTTCTTC
NA	TRBV5-1	NA	TRBJ1-2	CASSPARGVNYGYTF	TGCGCCAGCAGCCCGGCGAGGGGGGTTAACTATGGCTACACCTTC
TRBD2	TRBV5-1	many	TRBJ2-3	CASSSGLAGGGTDTQYF	TGCGCCAGCAGCTCCGGACTAGCGGGAGGAGGTACAGATACGCAGTATTTT
TRBD1	TRBV27	NA	TRBJ2-7	CASSLLTGQGYSQQYF	TGTGCCAGCAGTCTTCTCACGGGACAGGGCTACTCGCAGCAGTACTTC
NA	TRBV20-1	NA	TRBJ1-6	CSARVPRSYSPLHF	TGCAGTGCTAGAGTTCCCAGGTCCTATTCACCCCTCCACTTT
NA	TRBV20-1	NA	TRBJ1-5	CSAGRGDSNQPQHF	TGCAGTGCTGGGCGGGGGGATAGCAATCAGCCCCAGCATTTT
NA	TRBV29-1	once	TRBJ2-5	CSVEVTVSEQYF	TGCAGCGTAGAAGTAACGGTGAGTGAGCAGTACTTC
TRBD1	TRBV6-6	few	TRBJ2-7	CASSTGQLYEQYF	TGTGCCAGCAGCACGGGACAGCTCTACGAGCAGTACTTC
NA	TRBV5-1	NA	TRBJ2-5	CASSFRSFEAQYF	TGCGCCAGCAGCTTTCGAAGTTTCGAGGCCCAGTACTTC
NA	TRBV6-2/TRBV6-3	many	TRBJ2-1	CASSSLNEQFF	TGTGCCAGCAGTTCGCTGAATGAGCAGTTCTTC
NA	TRBV25-1	NA	TRBJ2-5	CASSEFGGGKETQYF	TGTGCCAGCAGTGAATTTGGAGGGGGCAAGGAGACCCAGTACTTC
NA	TRBV7-2	few	TRBJ2-3	CASSLDSEPTDTQYF	TGTGCCAGCAGCTTGGACAGCGAGCCCACAGATACGCAGTATTTT
TRBD2	TRBV15	once	TRBJ2-7	CATSRLGGLAGSYEQYF	TGTGCCACCAGCAGGCTAGGGGGACTAGCGGGAAGTTACGAGCAGTACTTC